This TCR beta chain was retrieved from a study of T cells after yellow fever vaccination. V gave up 4 bases and J gave up 4 bases, with 16 bases separating them. The CDR3 covers 15 residues. The germline V gene encodes CDR1 SGHDN and CDR2 FVKESK. The sample holds one count of this clonotype. From the 5' RACE reads, TCRdb called clonotypes with MiXCR, one entry per CDR3 protein. The top ten clones hold roughly 13% of a sample with approximately 550,000 distinct CDR3 sequences, roughly 19% of them seen once. The sequenced sample was PBMCs, obtained 15 days after the yellow fever booster vaccination. The receptor's source is a man aged 25 to 45 who received the YFV17D yellow fever vaccine. The chain links TRBV14 to TRBJ1-1; D call uncertain. The DNA for the CDR3 is TGTGCCAGCAGCCGCTTAGGGCACCAGAGCACTGAAGCTTTCTTT. It encodes CASSRLGHQSTEAFF.